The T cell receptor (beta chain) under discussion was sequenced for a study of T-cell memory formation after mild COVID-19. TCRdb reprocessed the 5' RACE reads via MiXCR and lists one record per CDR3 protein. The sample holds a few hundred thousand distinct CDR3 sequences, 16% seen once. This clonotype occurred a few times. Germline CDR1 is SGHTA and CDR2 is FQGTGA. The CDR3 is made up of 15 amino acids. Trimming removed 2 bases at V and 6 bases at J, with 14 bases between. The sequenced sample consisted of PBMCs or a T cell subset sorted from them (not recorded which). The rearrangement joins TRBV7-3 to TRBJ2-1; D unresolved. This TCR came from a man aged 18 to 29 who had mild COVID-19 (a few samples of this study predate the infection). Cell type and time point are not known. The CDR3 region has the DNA TGTGCCAGCAGCTTACCCGGTAGTACCGGCAATGAGCAGTTCTTC. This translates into CASSLPGSTGNEQFF.